This passage covers 2 T cell receptor beta chains from one sample sequenced in a study of T cells in Graves' hyperthyroidism and ophthalmopathy. TCR beta CDR3 regions were amplified from RNA transcripts. TCR CDR3 regions were first amplified by RT-PCR with HTBI primers. From the multiplex PCR reads, TCRdb called clonotypes with MiXCR, one entry per CDR3 protein. Of 550,000 to 800,000 distinct CDR3 sequences in the sample, roughly 15% were seen once. Sequenced material: blood. These receptors came from a young man with Graves' hyperthyroidism.

This clonotype has a single count. The chain joins TRBV6-1 to TRBJ2-4; D is possibly TRBD1 or TRBD2 (5 bases each). The germline V gene has CDR1 MNHNS and CDR2 SASEGT. This CDR3 is 14 amino acids long. V was cut by 5 bases and J by 8 bases, with 16 bases left in between. CDR3 DNA sequence: TGTGCCAGCAGTCCCCGTGGGGGTTCTGACATTCAGTACTTC. Amino acid sequence: CASSPRGGSDIQYF.

Many counts were recorded for this clonotype. The V gene is TRBV6-1, the J gene TRBJ1-1, with unresolved D. The CDR3 extends over 15 amino acids. Per germline, CDR1 MNHNS and CDR2 SASEGT. V was clipped by 5 bases and J by 5 bases, with 18 bases between them. The CDR3 DNA is TGTGCCAGCAGTTTCCTCCCAGGTCTAAGGACTGAAGCTTTCTTT. It codes for CASSFLPGLRTEAFF.